The present TCR beta chain was sequenced within a study of breast tumors, draining lymph nodes, adjacent tissues (dated by TCRdb to 2016 to 2018). Regarding the study in general: The study compared TCR beta repertoires across tumor, adjacent nontumor tissue and axillary lymph nodes from breast cancer patients. In human breast cancer, the study set out to assess how tumor, surrounding tissue and draining lymph node repertoires relate to one another and whether T cells might be exchanged between them. What the authors observed across the whole study: Rather than being directly demonstrated, the conclusion that tumor T cells originate in lymph nodes was presented as consistent with a hypothesis. The similarity between tumor and nontumor tissue repertoires was significantly greater in luminal-like breast cancer than in basal-like breast cancer. The data were considered consistent with the idea that most tumor T cells come from the lymph node and then expand in tumor tissue. Tumor T-cell repertoires showed less diversity than lymph node repertoires and more diversity than nontumor tissue repertoires, and tumor T-cell repertoires showed preferential V and J gene usage.

The CDR1 and CDR2 encoded by the germline V gene are KGHSH and LQKENI. Measured from the cysteine to the phenylalanine, the CDR3 is 16 residues long. Just the 48-base CDR3 DNA is kept, in frame starting at base 1. V lost 3 bases and J lost 1 base, and the count of bases not matched to a germline gene is 9. TCRdb shows the sequencer as Illumina HiSeq 2000. TCR beta chain libraries were generated through multiplex PCR amplification. The amplified TCR beta chain products were analyzed by high-throughput sequencing. The raw public data were reprocessed by TCRdb itself: fastp quality trimming at Q25, MiXCR clonotype calling, in-frame beta chains only. Rows with one shared CDR3 protein collapse into an entry with the most common genes and DNA. The sample table holds some 110,000 distinct CDR3 sequences, of which less than 40% were seen once. Clones ranked in the top ten supply about 6% of the sample. This clonotype showed up many times. Its antigen target is currently unknown. The input lacks base qualities; no much larger clone sits a single base away.

Lymph node samples were obtained from the axillary draining lymph nodes of breast cancer patients. The source is a female donor with breast cancer. Some clones in this sample may be carry-over from other donors' samples. In this chain, TRBV18 is recombined with TRBJ2-7; 7 junctional bases match TRBD1. The specimen sequenced was axillary lymph node tissue. This receptor has the CDR3 CASSPVTGQPSYEQYF. In nucleotides, the sequence is TGTGCCAGCTCACCCGTGACGGGACAGCCTTCCTACGAGCAGTACTTC.